Listed below are T cell receptor beta chains from one sample, sequenced in a study of cytomegalovirus exposure and HLA in healthy donors. The method was immunoSEQ multiplex PCR; TCRdb's version includes in-frame clones alone and lacks a portion of them. The table records over 100,000 clones, approximately 87% of them present only once. Sequenced sample: PBMCs. The receptors were sampled from a woman aged 25 to 39 in good health and CMV-seronegative. Both conserved end residues are part of each CDR3. D genes are given only for firm matches. Expanded clones get a size class; other rows say once, few or many, or leave the size out.

abundance: .
d_gene: TRBD1
v_gene: TRBV5-3
j_gene: TRBJ1-2
CDR3aa: CARSLWRQGGYGYTF
CDR3nt: TGTGCCAGAAGTCTGTGGCGACAGGGAGGCTATGGCTACACCTTC

abundance: once
d_gene: TRBD2
v_gene: TRBV7-3
j_gene: TRBJ2-3
CDR3aa: CASSSRTSAYSTDTQYF
CDR3nt: TGTGCCAGCAGCTCCAGGACTAGCGCCTATAGCACAGATACGCAGTATTTT

abundance: .
d_gene: TRBD2
v_gene: TRBV7-9
j_gene: TRBJ2-1
CDR3aa: CASSLPLAGEGSYNEQFF
CDR3nt: TGTGCCAGCAGCTTACCGCTAGCGGGAGAAGGCTCCTACAATGAGCAGTTCTTC

abundance: .
d_gene: TRBD1
v_gene: TRBV5-4
j_gene: TRBJ1-2
CDR3aa: CASSAGQESWYGYTF
CDR3nt: TGTGCCAGCAGCGCGGGACAGGAGTCGTGGTATGGCTACACCTTC

abundance: few
d_gene: .
v_gene: TRBV30
j_gene: TRBJ1-2
CDR3aa: CAWSPNSGGYTF
CDR3nt: TGTGCCTGGAGTCCAAATTCGGGTGGCTACACCTTC

abundance: .
d_gene: .
v_gene: TRBV30
j_gene: TRBJ2-7
CDR3aa: CAWTDKYRLGEQYF
CDR3nt: TGTGCCTGGACGGACAAGTACAGGCTTGGCGAGCAGTACTTC

abundance: few
d_gene: .
v_gene: TRBV5-1
j_gene: TRBJ2-5
CDR3aa: CASRQNLQETQYF
CDR3nt: TGCGCCAGCCGACAGAACCTACAAGAGACCCAGTACTTC

abundance: .
d_gene: .
v_gene: TRBV30
j_gene: TRBJ2-3
CDR3aa: CAWSVGEITDTQYF
CDR3nt: TGTGCCTGGAGTGTCGGAGAGATCACAGATACGCAGTATTTT

abundance: few
d_gene: TRBD1
v_gene: TRBV6-5
j_gene: TRBJ1-2
CDR3aa: CASSYSRTGGGYGYTF
CDR3nt: TGTGCCAGCAGTTACTCCAGGACAGGGGGAGGCTATGGCTACACCTTC

abundance: .
d_gene: .
v_gene: TRBV30
j_gene: TRBJ1-1
CDR3aa: CAWSPAGLGTEAFF
CDR3nt: TGTGCCTGGAGCCCGGCGGGCCTGGGCACTGAAGCTTTCTTT